This T cell receptor beta chain was sequenced for a study of blood T cell repertoires in COVID-19. In the study overall: The United States, Italy and Spain supplied acute and convalescent COVID-19 samples. Nucleic acid was either cDNA or gDNA, and it came from T cells, B-cell-depleted T cells, or PBMCs.

As processed by the authors: Amplification of reference gene primers was used by the study to estimate nucleated cell counts. Generated by immunoSEQ multiplex PCR, the TCRdb table keeps only in-frame clones and is missing some. V and J calls and clone size come straight from that table; D and trimming were deduced from the DNA. The sample contains over 200,000 clones, approximately 86% of which appear only once. This receptor was taken from a woman aged 25 to 39 with acute or convalescent COVID-19. The sequenced sample was peripheral blood.

The CDR3 DNA is TGTGCCAGTAGTATCGGAGGGCAACAAGAGACCCAGTACTTC. Its protein product is CASSIGGQQETQYF. V gene TRBV19 combines with J gene TRBJ2-5; a weak D match, TRBD2 (6 bases). The V gene's germline CDR1 is LNHDA and CDR2 SQIVND (reference sequence). CDR3 length: 14 amino acids. The V and J ends lost 3 bases and 2 bases respectively, with 10 bases between them.